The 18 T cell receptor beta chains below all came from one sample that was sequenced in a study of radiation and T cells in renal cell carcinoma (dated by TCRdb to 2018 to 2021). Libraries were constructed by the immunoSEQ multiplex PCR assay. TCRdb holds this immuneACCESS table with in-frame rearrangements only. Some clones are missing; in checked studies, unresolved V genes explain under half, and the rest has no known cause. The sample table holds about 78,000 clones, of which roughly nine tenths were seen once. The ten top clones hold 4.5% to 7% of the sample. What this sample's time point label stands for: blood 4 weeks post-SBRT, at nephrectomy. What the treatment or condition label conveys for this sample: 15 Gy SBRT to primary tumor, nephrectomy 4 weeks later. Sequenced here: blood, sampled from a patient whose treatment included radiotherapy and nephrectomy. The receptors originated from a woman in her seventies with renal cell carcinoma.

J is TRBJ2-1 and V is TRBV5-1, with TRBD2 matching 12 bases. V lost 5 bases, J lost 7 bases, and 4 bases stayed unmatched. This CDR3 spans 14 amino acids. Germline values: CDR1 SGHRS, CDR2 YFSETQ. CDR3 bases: TGCGCCAGCAGAACTAGCGGGGGGTCGAATGAGCAGTTCTTC. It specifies CASRTSGGSNEQFF. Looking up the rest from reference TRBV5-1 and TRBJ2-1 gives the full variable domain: KAGVTQTPRYLIKTRGQQVTLSCSPISGHRSVSWYQQTPGQGLQFLFEYFSETQRNKGNFPGRFSGRQFSNSRSEMNVSTLELGDSALYLCASRTSGGSNEQFFGPGTRLTVL.

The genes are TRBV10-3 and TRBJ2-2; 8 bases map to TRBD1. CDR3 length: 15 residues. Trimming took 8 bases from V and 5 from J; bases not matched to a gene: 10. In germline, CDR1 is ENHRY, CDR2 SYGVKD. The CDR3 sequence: CAIRVGQGTTGELFF. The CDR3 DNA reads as TGTGCCATCCGGGTAGGACAGGGTACGACCGGGGAGCTGTTTTTT.

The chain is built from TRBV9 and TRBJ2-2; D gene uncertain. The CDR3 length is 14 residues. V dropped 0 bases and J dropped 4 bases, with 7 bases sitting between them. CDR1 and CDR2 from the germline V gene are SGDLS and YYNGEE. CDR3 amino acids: CASSVGWGTGELFF. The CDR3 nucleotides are TGTGCCAGCAGCGTAGGGTGGGGCACCGGGGAGCTGTTTTTT.

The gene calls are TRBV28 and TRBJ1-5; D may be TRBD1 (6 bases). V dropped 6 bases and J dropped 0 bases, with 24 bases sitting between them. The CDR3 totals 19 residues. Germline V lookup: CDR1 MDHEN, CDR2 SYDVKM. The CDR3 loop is CASRQRRAGQINSNQPQHF. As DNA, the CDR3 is TGTGCCAGCAGACAACGCCGTGCAGGACAGATCAATAGCAATCAGCCCCAGCATTTT.

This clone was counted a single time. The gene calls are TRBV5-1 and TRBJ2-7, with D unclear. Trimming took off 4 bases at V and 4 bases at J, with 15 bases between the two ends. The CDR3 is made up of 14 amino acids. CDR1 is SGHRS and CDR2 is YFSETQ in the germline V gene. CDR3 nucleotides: TGCGCCAGCAGCCAGACCGGGTCCGCGTACGAGCAGTACTTC. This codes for CASSQTGSAYEQYF.

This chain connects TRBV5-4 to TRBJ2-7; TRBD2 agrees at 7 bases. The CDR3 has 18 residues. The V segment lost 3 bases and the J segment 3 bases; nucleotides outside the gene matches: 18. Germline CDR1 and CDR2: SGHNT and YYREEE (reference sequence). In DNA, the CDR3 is TGTGCCAGCAGCTGGGGCGCGGGGGAACTCTCACTTAACTACGAGCAGTACTTC. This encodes CASSWGAGELSLNYEQYF.

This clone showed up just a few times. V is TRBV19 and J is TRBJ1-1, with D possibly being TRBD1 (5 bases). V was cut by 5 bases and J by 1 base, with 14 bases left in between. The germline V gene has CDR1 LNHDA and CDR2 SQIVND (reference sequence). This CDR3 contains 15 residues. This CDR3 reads CASSLWGRRNTEAFF. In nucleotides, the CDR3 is TGTGCCAGTAGTCTGTGGGGGAGACGGAACACTGAAGCTTTCTTT. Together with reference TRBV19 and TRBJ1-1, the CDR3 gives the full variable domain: DGGITQSPKYLFRKEGQNVTLSCEQNLNHDAMYWYRQDPGQGLRLIYYSQIVNDFQKGDIAEGYSVSREKKESFPLTVTSAQKNPTAFYLCASSLWGRRNTEAFFGQGTRLTVV.

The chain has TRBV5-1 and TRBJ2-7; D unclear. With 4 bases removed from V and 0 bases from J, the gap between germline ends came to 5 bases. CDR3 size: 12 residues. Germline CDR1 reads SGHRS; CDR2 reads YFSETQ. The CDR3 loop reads CASSGSSYEQYF. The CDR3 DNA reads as TGCGCCAGCAGCGGGTCCTCCTACGAGCAGTACTTC.

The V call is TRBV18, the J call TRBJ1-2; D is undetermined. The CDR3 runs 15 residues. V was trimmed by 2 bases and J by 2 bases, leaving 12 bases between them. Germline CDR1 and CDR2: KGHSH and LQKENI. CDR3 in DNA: TGTGCCAGCTCACCAAAAATTTGGTCAAACTATGGCTACACCTTC. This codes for CASSPKIWSNYGYTF.

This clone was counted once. The DNA for the CDR3 is TGTGCCATCAGTGAAGACGGGGCCCACCGCGAAAAACTGTTTTTT. Translation gives CAISEDGAHREKLFF. V and J are TRBV10-3 and TRBJ1-4; TRBD1 might be the D (5 bases). Germline lookup yields CDR1 ENHRY and CDR2 SYGVKD. V shed 3 bases and J shed 8 bases, with 16 bases lying between them. The length of the CDR3 is 15 residues.

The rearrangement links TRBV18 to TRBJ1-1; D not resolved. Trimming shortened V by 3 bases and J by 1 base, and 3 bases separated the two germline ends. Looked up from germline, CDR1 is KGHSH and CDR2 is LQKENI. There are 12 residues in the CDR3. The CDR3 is CASSPANTEAFF. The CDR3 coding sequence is TGTGCCAGCTCACCTGCGAACACTGAAGCTTTCTTT.

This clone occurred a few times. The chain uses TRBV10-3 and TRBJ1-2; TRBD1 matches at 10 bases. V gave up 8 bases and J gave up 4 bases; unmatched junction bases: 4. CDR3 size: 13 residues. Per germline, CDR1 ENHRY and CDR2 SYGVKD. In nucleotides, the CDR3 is TGTGCCATCGAGGACAGGGGGGGCTATGGCTACACCTTC. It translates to CAIEDRGGYGYTF.

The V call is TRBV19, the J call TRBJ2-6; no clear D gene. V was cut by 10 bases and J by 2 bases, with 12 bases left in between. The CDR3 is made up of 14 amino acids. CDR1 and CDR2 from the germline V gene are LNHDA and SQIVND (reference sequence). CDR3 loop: CATAGRAGANVLTF. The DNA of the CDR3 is TGTGCCACCGCCGGAAGGGCTGGGGCCAACGTCCTGACTTTC.

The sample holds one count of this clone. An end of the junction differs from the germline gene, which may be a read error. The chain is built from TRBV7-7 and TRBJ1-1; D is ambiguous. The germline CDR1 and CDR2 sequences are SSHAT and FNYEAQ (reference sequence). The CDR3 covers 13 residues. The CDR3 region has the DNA TGTGCTAGCAGCCTCCGCTTGAACACTGAAGCTTTCTTT. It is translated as CASSLRLNTEAFF.

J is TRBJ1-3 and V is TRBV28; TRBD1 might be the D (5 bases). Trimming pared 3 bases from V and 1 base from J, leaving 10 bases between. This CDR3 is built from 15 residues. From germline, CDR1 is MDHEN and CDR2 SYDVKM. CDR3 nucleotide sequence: TGTGCCAGCAGTTTTGGGGCAGTTTCTGGAAACACCATATATTTT. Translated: CASSFGAVSGNTIYF.

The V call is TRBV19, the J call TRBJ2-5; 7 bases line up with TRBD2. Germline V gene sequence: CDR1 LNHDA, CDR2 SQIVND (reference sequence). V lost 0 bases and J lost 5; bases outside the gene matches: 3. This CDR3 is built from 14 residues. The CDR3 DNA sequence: TGTGCCAGTAGTATAGATGGTAGCGGGGAGACCCAGTACTTC. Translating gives CASSIDGSGETQYF.

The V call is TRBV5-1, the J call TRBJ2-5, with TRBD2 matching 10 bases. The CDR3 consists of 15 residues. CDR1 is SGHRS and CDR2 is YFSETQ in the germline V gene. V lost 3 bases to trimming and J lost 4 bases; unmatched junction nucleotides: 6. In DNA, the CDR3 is TGCGCCAGCAGCTCGCAAGCGGGGGGGCGAGAGACCCAGTACTTC. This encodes CASSSQAGGRETQYF.

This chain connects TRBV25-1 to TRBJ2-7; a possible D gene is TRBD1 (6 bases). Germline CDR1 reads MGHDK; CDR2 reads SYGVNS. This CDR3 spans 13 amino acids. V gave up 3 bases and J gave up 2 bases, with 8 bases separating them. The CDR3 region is CASSETGTYEQYF. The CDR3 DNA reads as TGTGCCAGCAGTGAGACAGGAACCTACGAGCAGTACTTC.